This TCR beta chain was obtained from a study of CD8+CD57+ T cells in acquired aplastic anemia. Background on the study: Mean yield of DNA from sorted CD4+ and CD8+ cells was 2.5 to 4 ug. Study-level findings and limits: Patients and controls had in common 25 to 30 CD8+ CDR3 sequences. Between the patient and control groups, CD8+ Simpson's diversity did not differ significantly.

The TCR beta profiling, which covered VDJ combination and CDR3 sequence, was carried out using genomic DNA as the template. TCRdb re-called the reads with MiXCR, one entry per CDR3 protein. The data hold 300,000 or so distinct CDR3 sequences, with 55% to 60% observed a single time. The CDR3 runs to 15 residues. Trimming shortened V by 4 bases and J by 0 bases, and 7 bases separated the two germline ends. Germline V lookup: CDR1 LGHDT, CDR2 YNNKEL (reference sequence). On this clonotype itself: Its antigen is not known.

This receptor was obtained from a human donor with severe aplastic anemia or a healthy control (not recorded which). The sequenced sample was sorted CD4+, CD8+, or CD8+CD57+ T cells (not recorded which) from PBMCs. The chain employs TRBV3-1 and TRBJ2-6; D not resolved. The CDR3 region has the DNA TGTGCCAGCAGCCCCACAAACTCTGGGGCCAACGTCCTGACTTTC. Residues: CASSPTNSGANVLTF.